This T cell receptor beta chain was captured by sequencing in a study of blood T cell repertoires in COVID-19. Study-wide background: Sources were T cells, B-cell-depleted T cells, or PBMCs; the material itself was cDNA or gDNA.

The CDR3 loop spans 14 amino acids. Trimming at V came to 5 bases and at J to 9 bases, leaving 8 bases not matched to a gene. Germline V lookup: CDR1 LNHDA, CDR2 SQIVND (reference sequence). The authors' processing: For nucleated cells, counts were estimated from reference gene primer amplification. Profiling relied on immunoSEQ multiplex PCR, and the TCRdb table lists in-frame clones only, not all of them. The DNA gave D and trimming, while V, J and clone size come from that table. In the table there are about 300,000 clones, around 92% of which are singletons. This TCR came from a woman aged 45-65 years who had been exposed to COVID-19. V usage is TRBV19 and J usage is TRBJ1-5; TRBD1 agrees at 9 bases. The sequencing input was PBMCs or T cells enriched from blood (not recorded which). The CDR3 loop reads CASSGDRGVGPQHF. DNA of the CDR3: TGTGCCAGTAGTGGAGACAGGGGGGTTGGGCCCCAGCATTTT.